The sequence of this TCR beta chain was determined in a study of CD8 T cells in ankylosing spondylitis. Whole-study results and caveats: Some motif variants had been reported before (in reactive arthritis synovial fluid and blood). Ankylosing spondylitis blood appeared to be characterized by a TCR beta motif of under 10 highly homologous variants. Matched ankylosing spondylitis synovial fluid reportedly contained a significantly enriched population of disease-linked clones.

This clonotype was found a few times. Its antigen is currently unknown. Quantitative 5'-RACE with molecular barcodes generated TCR beta libraries. TCRdb re-called the 5' RACE reads through MiXCR, storing one row per CDR3 protein. The sample lists about 200,000 distinct CDR3 sequences, approximately 7.3% occurring once. The V gene's germline CDR1 is MNHEY and CDR2 SMNVEV (reference sequence). The V gene lost 7 bases and the J gene lost 0 bases, with 16 bases spanning the gap. This CDR3 spans 17 amino acids. The chain joins TRBV27 to TRBJ2-6; D is possibly TRBD2 (6 bases). Source material: blood, either unsorted or a sorted T cell fraction (not recorded which). The TCR sequence derives from a male donor with ankylosing spondylitis. The CDR3 nucleotides are TGTGCCAGCACCCTCCGGGGGAGCGTCTCTGGGGCCAACGTCCTGACTTTC. It translates to CASTLRGSVSGANVLTF. The full variable domain, with the rest looked up from reference TRBV27 and TRBJ2-6, is EAQVTQNPRYLITVTGKKLTVTCSQNMNHEYMSWYRQDPGLGLRQIYYSMNVEVTDKGDVPEGYKVSRKEKRNFPLILESPSPNQTSLYFCASTLRGSVSGANVLTFGAGSRLTVL.